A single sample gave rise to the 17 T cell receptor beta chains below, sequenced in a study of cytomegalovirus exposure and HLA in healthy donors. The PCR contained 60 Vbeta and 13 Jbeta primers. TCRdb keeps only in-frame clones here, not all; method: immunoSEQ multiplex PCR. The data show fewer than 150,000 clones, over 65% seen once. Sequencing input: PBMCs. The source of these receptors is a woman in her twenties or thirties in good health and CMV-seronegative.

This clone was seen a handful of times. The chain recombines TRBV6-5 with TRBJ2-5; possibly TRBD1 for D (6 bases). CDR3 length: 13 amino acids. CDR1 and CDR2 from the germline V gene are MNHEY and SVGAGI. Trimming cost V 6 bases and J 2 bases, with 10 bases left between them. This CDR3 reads CASSRQEQETQYF. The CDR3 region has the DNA TGTGCCAGCAGCCGACAGGAGCAAGAGACCCAGTACTTC.

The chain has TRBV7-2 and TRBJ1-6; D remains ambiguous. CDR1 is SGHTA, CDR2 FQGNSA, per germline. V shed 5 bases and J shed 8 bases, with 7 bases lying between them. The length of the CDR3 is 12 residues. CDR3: CASSQRYSPLHF. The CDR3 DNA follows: TGTGCCAGCAGCCAACGGTATTCACCCCTCCACTTT.

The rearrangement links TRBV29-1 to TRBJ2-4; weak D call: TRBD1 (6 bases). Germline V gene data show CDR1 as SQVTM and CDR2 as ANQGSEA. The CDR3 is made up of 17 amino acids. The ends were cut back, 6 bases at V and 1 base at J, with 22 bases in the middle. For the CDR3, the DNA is TGCAGCGTCATCCTATATGGACAGCTCATCGCCAAAAACATTCAGTACTTC. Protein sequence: CSVILYGQLIAKNIQYF.

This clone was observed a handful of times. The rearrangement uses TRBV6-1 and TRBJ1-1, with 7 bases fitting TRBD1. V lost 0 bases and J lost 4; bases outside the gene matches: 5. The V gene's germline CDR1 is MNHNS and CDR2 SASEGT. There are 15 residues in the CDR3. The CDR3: CASSEAGGRGTEAFF. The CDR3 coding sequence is TGTGCCAGCAGTGAAGCAGGGGGCAGGGGCACTGAAGCTTTCTTT.

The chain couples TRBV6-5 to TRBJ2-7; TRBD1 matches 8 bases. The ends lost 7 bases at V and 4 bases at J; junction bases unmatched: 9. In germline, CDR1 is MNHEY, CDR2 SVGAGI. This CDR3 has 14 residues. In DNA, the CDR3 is TGTGCCAGCAATCCGGGACAGGCCCATTACGAGCAGTACTTC. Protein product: CASNPGQAHYEQYF.

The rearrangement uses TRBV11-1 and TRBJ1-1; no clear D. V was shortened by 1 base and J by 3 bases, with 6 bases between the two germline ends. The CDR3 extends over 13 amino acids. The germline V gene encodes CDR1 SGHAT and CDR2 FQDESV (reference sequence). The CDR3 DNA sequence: TGTGCCAGCAGCTTAGGGAGTTACACTGAAGCTTTCTTT. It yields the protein CASSLGSYTEAFF.

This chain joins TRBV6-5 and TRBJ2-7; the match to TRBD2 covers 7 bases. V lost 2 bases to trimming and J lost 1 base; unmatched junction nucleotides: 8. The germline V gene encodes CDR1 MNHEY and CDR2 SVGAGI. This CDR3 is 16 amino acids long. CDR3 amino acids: CASSYPRREGSYEQYF. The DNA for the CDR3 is TGTGCCAGCAGTTACCCCCGCAGGGAGGGGTCCTACGAGCAGTACTTC.

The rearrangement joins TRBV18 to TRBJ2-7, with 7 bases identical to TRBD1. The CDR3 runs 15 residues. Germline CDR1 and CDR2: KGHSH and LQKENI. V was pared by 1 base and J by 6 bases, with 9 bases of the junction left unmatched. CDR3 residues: CASSPQGASRGEQYV. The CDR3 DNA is TGTGCCAGCTCACCACAGGGGGCATCGAGGGGCGAGCAGTACGTC.

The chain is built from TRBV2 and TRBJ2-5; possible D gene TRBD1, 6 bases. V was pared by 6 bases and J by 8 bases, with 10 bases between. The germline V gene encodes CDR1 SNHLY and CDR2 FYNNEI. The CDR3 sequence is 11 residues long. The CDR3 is CASRLGGTQYF. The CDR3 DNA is TGTGCCAGCAGGTTAGGGGGAACCCAGTACTTC.

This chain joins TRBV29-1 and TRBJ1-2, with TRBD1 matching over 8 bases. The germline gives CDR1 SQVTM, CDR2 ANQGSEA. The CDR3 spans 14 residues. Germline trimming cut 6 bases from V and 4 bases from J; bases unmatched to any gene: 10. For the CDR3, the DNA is TGCAGCGTCGCTCATACAGGGGGAAGCTATGGCTACACCTTC. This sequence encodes CSVAHTGGSYGYTF. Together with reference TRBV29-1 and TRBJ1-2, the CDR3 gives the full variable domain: SAVISQKPSRDICQRGTSLTIQCQVDSQVTMMFWYRQQPGQSLTLIATANQGSEATYESGFVIDKFPISRPNLTFSTLTVSNMSPEDSSIYLCSVAHTGGSYGYTFGSGTRLTVV.

Written as DNA, the CDR3 is TGTGCCAGCAGTCGACAGGGAATAGCTAATGAAAAACTGTTTTTT. Its protein is CASSRQGIANEKLFF. This chain connects TRBV6-1 to TRBJ1-4, with 7 bases matching TRBD1. Unmatched junction bases numbered 6, after V lost 5 bases and J lost 3 bases. CDR1 and CDR2 (germline): MNHNS, SASEGT. The CDR3 covers 15 residues.

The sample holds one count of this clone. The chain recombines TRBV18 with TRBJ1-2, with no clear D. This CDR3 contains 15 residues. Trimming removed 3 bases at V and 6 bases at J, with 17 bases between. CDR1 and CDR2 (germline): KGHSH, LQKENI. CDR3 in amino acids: CASSPQWREGDGYTF. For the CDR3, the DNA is TGTGCCAGCTCACCCCAGTGGAGGGAAGGCGATGGCTACACCTTC.

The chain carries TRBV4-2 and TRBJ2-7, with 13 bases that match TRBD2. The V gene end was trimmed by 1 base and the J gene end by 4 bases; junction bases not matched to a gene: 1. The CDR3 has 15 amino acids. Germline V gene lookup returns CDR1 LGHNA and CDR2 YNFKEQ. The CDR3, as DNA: TGTGCCAGCAGCCAAGTGACTAGCGGGAGGTACGAGCAGTACTTC. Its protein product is CASSQVTSGRYEQYF.

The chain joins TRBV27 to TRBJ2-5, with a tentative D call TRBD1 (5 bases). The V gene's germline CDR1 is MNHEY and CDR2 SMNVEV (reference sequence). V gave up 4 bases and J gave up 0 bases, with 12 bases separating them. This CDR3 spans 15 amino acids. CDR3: CASSSLTEYQETQYF. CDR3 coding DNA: TGTGCCAGCAGTTCTCTGACAGAGTACCAAGAGACCCAGTACTTC.

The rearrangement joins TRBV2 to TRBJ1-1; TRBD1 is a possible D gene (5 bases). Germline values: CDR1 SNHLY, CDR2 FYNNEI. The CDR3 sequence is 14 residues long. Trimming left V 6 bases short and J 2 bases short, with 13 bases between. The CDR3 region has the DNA TGTGCCAGCAGCGCAGGGATTTTAAACACTGAAGCTTTCTTT. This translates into CASSAGILNTEAFF.

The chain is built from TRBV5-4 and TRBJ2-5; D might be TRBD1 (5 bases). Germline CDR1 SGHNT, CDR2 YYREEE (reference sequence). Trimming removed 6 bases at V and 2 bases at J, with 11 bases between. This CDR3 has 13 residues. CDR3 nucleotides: TGTGCCAGCACTCTAGGGGCACAAGAGACCCAGTACTTC. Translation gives CASTLGAQETQYF.

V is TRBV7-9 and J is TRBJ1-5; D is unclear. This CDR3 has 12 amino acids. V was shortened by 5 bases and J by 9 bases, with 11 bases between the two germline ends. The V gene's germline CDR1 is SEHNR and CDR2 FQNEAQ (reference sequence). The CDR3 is CASSRGDGPQHF. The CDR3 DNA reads TGTGCCAGCAGCCGGGGAGATGGGCCCCAGCATTTT.